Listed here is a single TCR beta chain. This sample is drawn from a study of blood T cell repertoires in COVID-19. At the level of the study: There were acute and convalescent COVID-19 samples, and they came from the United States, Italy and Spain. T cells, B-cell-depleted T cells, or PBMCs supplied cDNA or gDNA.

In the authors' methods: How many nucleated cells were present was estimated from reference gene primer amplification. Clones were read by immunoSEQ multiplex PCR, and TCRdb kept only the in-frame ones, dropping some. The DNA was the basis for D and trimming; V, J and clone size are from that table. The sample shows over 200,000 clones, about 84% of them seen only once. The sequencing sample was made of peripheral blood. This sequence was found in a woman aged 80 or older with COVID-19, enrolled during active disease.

Here the CDR3 DNA reads TGTGCCAGCAGCTTAGATGTCCCCCCCGGACTAGCGGGAGGCTACGAGCAGTACTTC. It encodes CASSLDVPPGLAGGYEQYF. The rearrangement uses TRBV7-2 and TRBJ2-7, with 14 bases that match TRBD2. The CDR3 contains 19 residues. Germline V gene data show CDR1 as SGHTA and CDR2 as FQGNSA. Losses at the gene ends were 1 base for V and 3 bases for J; bases not matched to a gene: 11.